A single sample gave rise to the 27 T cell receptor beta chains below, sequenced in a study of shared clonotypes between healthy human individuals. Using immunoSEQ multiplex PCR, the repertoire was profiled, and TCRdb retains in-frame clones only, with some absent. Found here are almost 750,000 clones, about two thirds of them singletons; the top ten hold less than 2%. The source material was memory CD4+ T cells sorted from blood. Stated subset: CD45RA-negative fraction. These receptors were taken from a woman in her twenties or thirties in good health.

CDR3 region: CASSLASEAFF. For the CDR3, the DNA is TGTGCCAGCAGCCTGGCGAGTGAAGCTTTCTTT. This chain joins TRBV5-5 and TRBJ1-1; no clear D gene. Trimming removed 4 bases from V and 7 bases from J, with 8 bases in between. From germline, CDR1 is SGHKS and CDR2 YYEKEE (reference sequence). CDR3 size: 11 residues.

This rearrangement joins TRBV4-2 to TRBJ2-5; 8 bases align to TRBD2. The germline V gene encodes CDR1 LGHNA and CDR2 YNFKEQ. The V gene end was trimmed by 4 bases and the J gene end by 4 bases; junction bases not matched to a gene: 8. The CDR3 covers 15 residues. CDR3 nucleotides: TGTGCCAGCAGCCCCAAGATAACTAGCGGAGAGACCCAGTACTTC. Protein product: CASSPKITSGETQYF.

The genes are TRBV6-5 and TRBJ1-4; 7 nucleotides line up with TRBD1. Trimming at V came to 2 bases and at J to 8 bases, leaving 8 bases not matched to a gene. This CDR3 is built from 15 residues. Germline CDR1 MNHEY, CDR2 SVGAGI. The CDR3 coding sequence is TGTGCCAGCAGTTACCGGTCGACAGGGTGGGAAAAACTGTTTTTT. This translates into CASSYRSTGWEKLFF.

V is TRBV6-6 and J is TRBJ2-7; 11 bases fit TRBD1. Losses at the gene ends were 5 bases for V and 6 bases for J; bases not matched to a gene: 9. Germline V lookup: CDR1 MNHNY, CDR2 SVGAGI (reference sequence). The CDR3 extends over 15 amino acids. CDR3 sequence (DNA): TGTGCCAGCAGTATATACCGGGACAGGGGGAGCGAGCAGTACTTC. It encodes CASSIYRDRGSEQYF.

CDR3: CASSSPGDTQYF. The DNA for the CDR3 is TGTGCCAGCAGTTCACCAGGAGATACGCAGTATTTT. The chain links TRBV28 to TRBJ2-3; D not certain. CDR1 is MDHEN and CDR2 is SYDVKM in the germline V gene. V lost 4 bases to trimming and J lost 5 bases, with 7 bases between them. The CDR3 has 12 residues.

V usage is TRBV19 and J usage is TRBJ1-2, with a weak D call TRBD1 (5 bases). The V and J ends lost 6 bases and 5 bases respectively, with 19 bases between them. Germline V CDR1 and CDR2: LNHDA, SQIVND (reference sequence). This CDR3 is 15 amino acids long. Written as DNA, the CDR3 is TGTGCCAGTAGCCCCACGGGGCAGGAGCCTTATGGCTACACCTTC. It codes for CASSPTGQEPYGYTF. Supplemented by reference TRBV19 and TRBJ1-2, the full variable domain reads DGGITQSPKYLFRKEGQNVTLSCEQNLNHDAMYWYRQDPGQGLRLIYYSQIVNDFQKGDIAEGYSVSREKKESFPLTVTSAQKNPTAFYLCASSPTGQEPYGYTFGSGTRLTVV.

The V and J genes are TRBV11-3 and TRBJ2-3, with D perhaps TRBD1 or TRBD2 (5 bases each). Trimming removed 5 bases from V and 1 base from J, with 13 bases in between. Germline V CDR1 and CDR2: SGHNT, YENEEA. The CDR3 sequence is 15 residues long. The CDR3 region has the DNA TGTGCCAGCAGCCCAAGGGGTAGCGGCACAGATACGCAGTATTTT. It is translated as CASSPRGSGTDTQYF.

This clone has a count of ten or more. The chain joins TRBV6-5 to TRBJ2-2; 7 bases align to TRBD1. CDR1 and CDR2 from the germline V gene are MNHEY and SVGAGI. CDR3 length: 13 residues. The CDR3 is CISRRGLAGELFF. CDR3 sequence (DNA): TGTATTTCCCGCAGGGGGTTAGCCGGGGAGCTGTTTTTT.

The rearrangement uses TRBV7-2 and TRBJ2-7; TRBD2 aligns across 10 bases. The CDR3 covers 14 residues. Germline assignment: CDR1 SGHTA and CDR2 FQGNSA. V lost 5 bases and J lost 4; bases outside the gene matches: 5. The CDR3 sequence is CASSLGLARYEQYF. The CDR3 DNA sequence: TGTGCCAGCAGCCTGGGACTAGCGAGGTACGAGCAGTACTTC. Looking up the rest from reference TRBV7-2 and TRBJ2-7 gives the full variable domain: GAGVSQSPSNKVTEKGKDVELRCDPISGHTALYWYRQSLGQGLEFLIYFQGNSAPDKSGLPSDRFSAERTGGSVSTLTIQRTQQEDSAVYLCASSLGLARYEQYFGPGTRLTVT.

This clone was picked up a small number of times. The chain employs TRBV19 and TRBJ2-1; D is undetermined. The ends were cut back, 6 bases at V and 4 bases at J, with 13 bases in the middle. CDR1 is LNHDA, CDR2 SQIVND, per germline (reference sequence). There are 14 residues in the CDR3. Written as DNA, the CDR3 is TGTGCCAGTAGACTAATAGGGCCGTACAATGAGCAGTTCTTC. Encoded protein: CASRLIGPYNEQFF.

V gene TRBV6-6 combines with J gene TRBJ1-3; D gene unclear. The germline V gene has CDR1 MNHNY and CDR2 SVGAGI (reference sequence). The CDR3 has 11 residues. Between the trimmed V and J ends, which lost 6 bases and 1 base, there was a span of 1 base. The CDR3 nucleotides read TGTGCCAGCAGGTCTGGAAACACCATATATTTT. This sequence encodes CASRSGNTIYF.

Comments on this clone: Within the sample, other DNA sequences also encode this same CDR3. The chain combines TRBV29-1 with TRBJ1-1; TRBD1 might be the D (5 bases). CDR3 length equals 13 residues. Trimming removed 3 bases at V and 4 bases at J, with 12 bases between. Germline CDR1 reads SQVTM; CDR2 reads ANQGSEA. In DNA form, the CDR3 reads TGCAGCGTTGATCGGGGACGGGGCACTGAAGCTTTCTTT. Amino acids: CSVDRGRGTEAFF.

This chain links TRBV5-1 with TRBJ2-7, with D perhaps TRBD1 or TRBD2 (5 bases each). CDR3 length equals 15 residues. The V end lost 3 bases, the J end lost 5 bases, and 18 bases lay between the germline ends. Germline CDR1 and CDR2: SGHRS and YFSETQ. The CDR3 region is CASSSGDRDGNEQYF. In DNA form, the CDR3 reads TGCGCCAGCAGCTCCGGAGACCGGGACGGGAACGAGCAGTACTTC.

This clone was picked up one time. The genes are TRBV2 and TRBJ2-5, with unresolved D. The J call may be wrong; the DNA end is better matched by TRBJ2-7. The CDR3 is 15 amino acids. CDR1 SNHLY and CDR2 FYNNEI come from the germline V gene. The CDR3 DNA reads TGTGCCAGCAGTGAAGGGACCGGCCCTCCCTACGAGCAGTACTTC. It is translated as CASSEGTGPPYEQYF.

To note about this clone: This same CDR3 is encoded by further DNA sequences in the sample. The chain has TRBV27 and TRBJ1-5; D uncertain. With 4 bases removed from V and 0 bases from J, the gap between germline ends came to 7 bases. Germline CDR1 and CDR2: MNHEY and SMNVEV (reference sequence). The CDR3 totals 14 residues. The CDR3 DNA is TGTGCCAGCAGTTCGTATAATAGCAATCAGCCCCAGCATTTT. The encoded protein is CASSSYNSNQPQHF.

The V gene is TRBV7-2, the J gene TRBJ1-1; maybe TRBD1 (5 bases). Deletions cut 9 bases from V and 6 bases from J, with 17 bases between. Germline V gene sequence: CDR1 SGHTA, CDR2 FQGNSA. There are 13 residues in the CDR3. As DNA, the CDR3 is TGTGCCAGTTCCAGGGCAGCCCTGCCTGAAGCTTTCTTT. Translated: CASSRAALPEAFF.

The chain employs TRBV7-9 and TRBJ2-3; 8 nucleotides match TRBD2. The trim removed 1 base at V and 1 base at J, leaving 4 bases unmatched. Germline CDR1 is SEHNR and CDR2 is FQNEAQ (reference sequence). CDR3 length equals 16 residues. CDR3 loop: CASSLEGGRRTDTQYF. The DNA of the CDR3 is TGTGCCAGCAGCTTAGAGGGCGGGAGGCGCACAGATACGCAGTATTTT.

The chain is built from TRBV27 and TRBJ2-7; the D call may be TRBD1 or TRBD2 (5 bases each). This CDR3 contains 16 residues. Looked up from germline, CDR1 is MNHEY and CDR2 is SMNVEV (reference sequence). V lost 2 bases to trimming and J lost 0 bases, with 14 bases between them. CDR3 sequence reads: CASSLQGPMSSYEQYF. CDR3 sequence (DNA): TGTGCCAGCAGTTTACAGGGACCCATGAGCTCCTACGAGCAGTACTTC.

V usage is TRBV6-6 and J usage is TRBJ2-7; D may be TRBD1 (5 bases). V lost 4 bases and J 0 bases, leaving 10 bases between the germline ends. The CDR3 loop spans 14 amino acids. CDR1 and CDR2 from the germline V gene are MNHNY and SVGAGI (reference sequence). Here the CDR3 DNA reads TGTGCCAGCAGTTCCGCGCAGGGCTCCTACGAGCAGTACTTC. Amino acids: CASSSAQGSYEQYF.

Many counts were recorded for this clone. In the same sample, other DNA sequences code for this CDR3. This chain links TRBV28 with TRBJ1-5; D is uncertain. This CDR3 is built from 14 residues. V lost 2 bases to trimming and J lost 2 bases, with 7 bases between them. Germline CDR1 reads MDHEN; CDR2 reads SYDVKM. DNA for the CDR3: TGTGCCAGCAGTTTAGGTGGTGGCAATCAGCCCCAGCATTTT. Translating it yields CASSLGGGNQPQHF.

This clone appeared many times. The CDR3 DNA follows: TGTGCCAGCAGCTTAATAAGGAATGAAAAACTGTTTTTT. Amino acid sequence: CASSLIRNEKLFF. The rearrangement joins TRBV11-2 to TRBJ1-4; no firm D call. Between the trimmed V and J ends, which lost 2 bases and 5 bases, there was a span of 6 bases. Germline CDR1 and CDR2: SGHAT and FQNNGV. This CDR3 has 13 amino acids.

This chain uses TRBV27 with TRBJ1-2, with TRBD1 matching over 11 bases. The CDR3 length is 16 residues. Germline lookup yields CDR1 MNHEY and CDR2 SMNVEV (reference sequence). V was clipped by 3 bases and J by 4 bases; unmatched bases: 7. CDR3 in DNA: TGTGCCAGCAGTTTTAAAGGACAGGGGGCTGTCTATGGCTACACCTTC. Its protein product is CASSFKGQGAVYGYTF.

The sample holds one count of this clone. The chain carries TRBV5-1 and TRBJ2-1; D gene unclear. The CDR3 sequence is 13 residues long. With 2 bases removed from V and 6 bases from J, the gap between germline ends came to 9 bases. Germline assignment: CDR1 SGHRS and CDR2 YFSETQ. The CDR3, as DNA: TGCGCCAGCAGCTTCATAGTCAGCAATGAGCAGTTCTTC. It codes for CASSFIVSNEQFF.

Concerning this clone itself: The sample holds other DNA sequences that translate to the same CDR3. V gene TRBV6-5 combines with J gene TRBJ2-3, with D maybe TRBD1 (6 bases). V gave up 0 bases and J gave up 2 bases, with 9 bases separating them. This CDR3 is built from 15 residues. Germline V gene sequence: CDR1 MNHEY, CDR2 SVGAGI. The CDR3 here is CASSYSGGPTDTQYF. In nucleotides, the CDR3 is TGTGCCAGCAGTTACTCAGGGGGACCCACAGATACGCAGTATTTT.

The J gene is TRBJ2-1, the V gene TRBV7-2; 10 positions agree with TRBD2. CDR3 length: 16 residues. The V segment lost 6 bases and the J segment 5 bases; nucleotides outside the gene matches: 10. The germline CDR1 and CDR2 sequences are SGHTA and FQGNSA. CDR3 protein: CASSWTSGHTNNEQFF. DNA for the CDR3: TGTGCCAGCAGTTGGACTAGCGGACATACAAACAATGAGCAGTTCTTC.

CDR3 residues: CASSLSGGTYEQYF. CDR3 DNA sequence: TGCGCCAGCAGCTTGTCGGGAGGGACCTACGAGCAGTACTTC. V is TRBV5-1 and J is TRBJ2-7, with 8 bases identical to TRBD2. Trimming cost V 1 base and J 2 bases; bases outside gene matches: 2. In germline, CDR1 is SGHRS, CDR2 YFSETQ. The CDR3 runs to 14 residues.

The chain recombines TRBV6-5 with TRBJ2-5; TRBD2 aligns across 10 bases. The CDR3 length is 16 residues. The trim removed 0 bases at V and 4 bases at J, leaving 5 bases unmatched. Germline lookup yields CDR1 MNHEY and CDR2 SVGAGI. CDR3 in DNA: TGTGCCAGCAGTTACTCGCTAGCGGGAGTTTCAGAGACCCAGTACTTC. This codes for CASSYSLAGVSETQYF.